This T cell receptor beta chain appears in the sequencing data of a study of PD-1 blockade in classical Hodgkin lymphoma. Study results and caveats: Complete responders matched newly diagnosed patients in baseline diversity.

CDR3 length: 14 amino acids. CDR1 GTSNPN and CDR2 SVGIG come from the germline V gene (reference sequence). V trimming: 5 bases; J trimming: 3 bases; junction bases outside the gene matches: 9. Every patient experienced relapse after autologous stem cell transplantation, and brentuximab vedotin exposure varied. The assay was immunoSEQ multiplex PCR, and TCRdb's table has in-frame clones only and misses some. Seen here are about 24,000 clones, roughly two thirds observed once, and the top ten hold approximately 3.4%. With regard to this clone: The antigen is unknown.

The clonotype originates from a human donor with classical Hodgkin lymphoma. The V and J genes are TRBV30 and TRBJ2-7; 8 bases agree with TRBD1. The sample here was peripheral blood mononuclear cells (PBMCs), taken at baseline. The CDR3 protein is CAWGLGTGNYEQYF. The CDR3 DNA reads TGTGCCTGGGGCCTCGGGACAGGTAACTACGAGCAGTACTTC. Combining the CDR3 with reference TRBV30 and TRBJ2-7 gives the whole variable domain SQTIHQWPATLVQPVGSPLSLECTVEGTSNPNLYWYRQAAGRGLQLLFYSVGIGQISSEVPQNLSASRPQDRQFILSSKKLLLSDSGFYLCAWGLGTGNYEQYFGPGTRLTVT.